This entry describes one T cell receptor (beta chain). No antigen is known for it. Per-base qualities were not stored, and no clone one base away is much larger. This record belongs to a study of shared clonotypes between healthy human individuals (dated by TCRdb to 2020 to 2021). About the study as a whole: A couple of women and a few men aged 18 to 49 years were included in the cohort. Per donor, three plates each were used for CD4 naive and CD4 memory, two for CD8 naive, and one for CD8 memory. To increase sequencing depth and limit assay-specific biases, TCR repertoire library preparation and sequencing were carried out by different laboratories using diverse techniques. Leukapheresis yielded between about 0.94 and 9.5 billion PBMCs per donor. The study deeply sequenced blood TCR repertoires of five healthy adults to estimate repertoire size and the extent of clonotype sharing between individuals.

For the CD8 naive samples, CD45RO-negative cells were positively selected for CCR7, yielding a CD45RA+CCR7+ population from which TemRA cells were excluded. The donors were healthy, HIV-negative adults who had no recently reported acute infections or vaccinations. Only Caucasian adults living in Nashville, Tennessee, USA were represented among the donors. Blood was obtained by leukapheresis, after which PBMCs were separated by Ficoll-Histopaque density gradient centrifugation and cryopreserved in liquid nitrogen vapor phase. Purity and quantity of every magnetically sorted T cell population were checked by analytical flow cytometry. Each sorted fraction had its genomic DNA isolated and then quantified by UV absorbance on a Nanodrop 2000c. From cysteine to phenylalanine, the CDR3 is 15 amino acids long. Of all the DNA, just the CDR3 is kept, 45 bases in frame from base 1. CDR1 SNHLY and CDR2 FYNNEI were looked up in the germline V gene. V and J are truncated by 1 base and 1 base respectively, leaving an intervening sequence of 9 bases.

Using the deep immunoSEQ assay, multiplex PCR amplified TCR CDR3 regions from genomic DNA. Extracted genomic DNA from each cell subset was spread evenly across all wells of several immunoSEQ 96-well plates, with each plate serving as a replicate. Each replicate PCR for sorted subsets received around 200 ng genomic DNA, equal to about 30,000 T cell genomes. Purified libraries were quantified with a Qubit 3.0 fluorometer, sized on a Bioanalyzer 2100, and re-quantified with the KAPA Library Quantification kit. A separate single-read 150-cycle Illumina NextSeq 550 flow cell was used to sequence each immunoSEQ 96-well plate. In the authors' own workflow: Because only junctional sequences without quality scores were contained in the immunoSEQ output, filtering matching that applied to full-length reads could not be performed. To assign V/J genes and CDR3, sequences were annotated using PyIR, a Python wrapper for IgBLAST v1.9, with IMGT germline references. Reads were filtered out if the reads had weak V/J assignments (E-value above 1e-6), no CDR3, stop codons, out-of-frame junctions, or ambiguous translated residues. V3J clonotypes were defined by identical inferred V gene, J gene, and CDR3 amino acid sequence. Percentage overlap between repertoires was calculated by dividing the number of shared unique clonotypes by the size of the smaller repertoire. Three approaches were used to assess repertoire richness: RTK rarefaction, the Chao1 estimator, and Recon v2.1 estimates of unobserved clonotypes. Generation probabilities for all TCRbeta clonotypes obtained by the gDNA method from four donors were computed using OLGA. The clones in this table, taken by TCRdb from immuneACCESS, are in-frame only. Not every clone is retained; where verified, under half of the shortfall comes from an unresolved V gene, and the cause of the rest is unknown. Clonal size and the V and J genes are those of that table, whereas D and trimming came from the DNA. This sample is represented by about 2.1 million clones; about 93% of them were singletons. Roughly 1.8% of the sample comes from the top ten.

Study-wide conclusions, independent of this receptor: Even with the large sequencing depth, rarefaction of the sorted-subset datasets indicated that sequencing was incomplete. Pairwise subsampling led to the expectation that sequencing depth would affect the degree of clonotype sharing among donors. Sampling was restricted to blood, and TCR repertoires in tissue are likely to differ from TCR repertoires in blood. The genetic and exposure-history diversity represented was limited by the small number of donors. Compared with non-shared clonotypes, the clonotypes found in all four sorted-subset donors had higher generation probabilities. Across four donors, approximately 4.9% of naive CD4, approximately 3.6% of naive CD8, 2% to 2.5% of memory CD4, and 0.4% to 0.45% of memory CD8 clonotypes were shared. Estimated clonotype richness was generally larger for naive than for memory subsets.

Sequencing was done on a sample of naive CD8+ T cells from PBMCs. The sample's cell subset or site, from its label and the paper: CD45RA+CCR7+. This chain joins TRBV2 to TRBJ2-3; the D gene remains uncertain. This receptor was taken from a man between 18 and 29 years old in good health. Some clones in this sample may be carry-over from other donors' samples. CDR3 region: CASSEGVARTDTQYF. The nucleotide sequence reads as follows: TGTGCCAGCAGTGAAGGGGTCGCCCGCACAGATACGCAGTATTTT. The variable domain in full, with residues beyond the CDR3 obtained from the reference TRBV2 and TRBJ2-3 genes, is EPEVTQTPSHQVTQMGQEVILRCVPISNHLYFYWYRQILGQKVEFLVSFYNNEISEKSEIFDDQFSVERPDGSNFTLKIRSTKLEDSAMYFCASSEGVARTDTQYFGPGTRLTVL.